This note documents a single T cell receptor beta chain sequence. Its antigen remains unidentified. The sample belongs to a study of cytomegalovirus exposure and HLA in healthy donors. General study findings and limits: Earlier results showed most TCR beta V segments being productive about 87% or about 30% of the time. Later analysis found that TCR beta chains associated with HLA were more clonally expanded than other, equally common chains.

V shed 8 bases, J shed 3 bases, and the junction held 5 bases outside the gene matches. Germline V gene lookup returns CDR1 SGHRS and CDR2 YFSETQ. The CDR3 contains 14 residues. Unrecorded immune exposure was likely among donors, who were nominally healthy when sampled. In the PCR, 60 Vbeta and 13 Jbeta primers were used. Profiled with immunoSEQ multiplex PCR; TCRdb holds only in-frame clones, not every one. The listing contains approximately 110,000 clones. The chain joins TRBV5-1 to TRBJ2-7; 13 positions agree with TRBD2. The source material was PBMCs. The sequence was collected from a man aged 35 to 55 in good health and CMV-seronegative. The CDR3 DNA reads TGCGCCAGTCAGTGGACTAGCGGGAGCTACGAGCAGTACTTC. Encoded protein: CASQWTSGSYEQYF.